The rows below give T cell receptor beta chains drawn from one sample of a study of shared T cell receptors in the human thymus. Sequenced by immunoSEQ multiplex PCR; TCRdb stores in-frame clones only, minus some. The table includes 640,000 or so clones, around 87% detected once. The sample was also reused in another study, on human thymus T cells.

The sample consisted of thymocytes. The receptors shown here come from a boy less than two years old with a congenital heart defect. Both conserved end residues are part of each CDR3. The order of the fields is V gene, J gene, D gene, CDR3 protein. The D gene is left open where the match is weak.

>TRBV30|TRBJ2-2|NA
CAWRDSLINTGELFF
>TRBV28|TRBJ1-4|TRBD1
CASSHRDRGRRTNEKLFF
>TRBV28|TRBJ1-5|NA
CASRGLSLFSNQPQHF
>TRBV25-1|TRBJ1-3|NA
CASTRGLGNTIYF
>TRBV28|TRBJ1-5|NA
CATIARSGNQPQHF
>TRBV5-4|TRBJ1-3|NA
CASSLDRASSGNTIYF
>TRBV5-1|TRBJ2-4|TRBD1
CASSSRDRLKSIQYF
>TRBV7-9|TRBJ1-1|NA
CASSSKEGWMNTEAFF
>TRBV5-6|TRBJ2-7|TRBD2
CASRPLGLDDYEQYF
>TRBV5-6|TRBJ1-4|NA
CASTGINEKLFF
>TRBV7-2|TRBJ1-6|TRBD1
CASSYRDRESSYNSPLHF
>TRBV11-2|TRBJ1-3|NA
CASSLKVGGHSGNTIYF
>TRBV28|TRBJ2-3|TRBD2
CATLPPGLGPDTQYF
>TRBV27|TRBJ1-2|TRBD1
CASSSSANRGTLYGYTF
>TRBV9|TRBJ1-2|TRBD1
CASSVDRGQGYGYTF
>TRBV9|TRBJ2-3|TRBD2
CASSGTGTSGVTDTQYF
>TRBV5-6|TRBJ1-5|NA
CASSLAGHSNQPQHF
>TRBV5-6|TRBJ1-3|NA
CASSGTGPGNTIYF
>TRBV5-6|TRBJ1-3|NA
CASSHGNTIYF
>TRBV30|TRBJ2-7|NA
CAGSKTTSEQYF
>TRBV6-1|TRBJ1-4|TRBD1
CASQPRTGGNEKLFF
>TRBV7-9|TRBJ2-7|TRBD1
CASSLEPRPGQKMEQYF
>TRBV11-3|TRBJ1-1|NA
CASSLGNSGGAFF
>TRBV5-6|TRBJ2-5|TRBD2
CASSRGGGYRETQYF
>TRBV27|TRBJ1-1|NA
CASGPGQFLSHGAFF
>TRBV18|TRBJ1-3|NA
CASSPSTDDSGNTIYF
>TRBV4-3|TRBJ1-4|TRBD1
CASSQPTNGGQSPTNEKLFF
>TRBV28|TRBJ2-5|TRBD2
CASSPPGLAGQETQYF
>TRBV28|TRBJ2-7|TRBD2
CASSLGSGGPYEQYF
>TRBV28|TRBJ1-4|NA
CASSSHKIAYRYEKLFF